This T cell receptor (beta chain) was sequenced during a study of response to subunit inactivated influenza vaccine. A single record per CDR3 protein comes from TCRdb applying MiXCR to the RT-PCR reads. In the table there are roughly 550,000 distinct CDR3 sequences, approximately 24% of which are singletons. The V gene lost 3 bases and the J gene lost 2 bases, with 22 bases spanning the gap. The CDR3 spans 18 residues. Germline V gene sequence: CDR1 KGHDR, CDR2 SFDVKD. The same sample was also studied in work on T cells expressing NK-cell markers. According to that study: Generation of TCR beta cDNA was performed by 5'RACE template switching incorporating UMIs. CD3+CD56+NKG2C+, CD3+CD56+NKG2C- and CD3+CD56-NKG2C+ T cells, once sorted, supplied the TCR beta repertoires. HCMV serostatus: seven of eight sequenced donors positive, one negative. In a handful of donors, dominant clonotypes made up about 25-60.1% of CD3+CD56-NKG2C+ cells.

The chain recombines TRBV24-1 with TRBJ2-7; D not certain. The sequencing used CD4+ T cells sorted from PBMCs, collected about 13 days after vaccination. This sequence was found in a man aged 45-65 years who received an inactivated influenza vaccine. CDR3 coding DNA: TGTGCCACCAGTGATCTGGCTCTTACCTGGGATCCTCCCTACGAGCAGTACTTC. Translated: CATSDLALTWDPPYEQYF.